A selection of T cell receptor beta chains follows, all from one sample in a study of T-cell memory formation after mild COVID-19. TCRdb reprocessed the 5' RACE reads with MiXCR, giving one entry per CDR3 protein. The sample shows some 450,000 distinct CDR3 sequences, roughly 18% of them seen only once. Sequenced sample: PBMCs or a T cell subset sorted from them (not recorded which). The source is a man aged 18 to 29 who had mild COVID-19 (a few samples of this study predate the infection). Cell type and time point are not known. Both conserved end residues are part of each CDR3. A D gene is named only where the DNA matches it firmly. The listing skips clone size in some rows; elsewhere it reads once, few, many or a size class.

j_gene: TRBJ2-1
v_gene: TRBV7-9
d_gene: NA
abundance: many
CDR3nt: TGTGCCAGCAGCTTAAGGGGCCAGACGCCCAATGAGCAGTTCTTC
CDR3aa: CASSLRGQTPNEQFF

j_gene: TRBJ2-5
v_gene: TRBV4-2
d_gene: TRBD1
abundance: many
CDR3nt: TGTGCCAGCAGCCTCACGGCCAGGGGGAGCCAAGAGACCCAGTACTTC
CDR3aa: CASSLTARGSQETQYF

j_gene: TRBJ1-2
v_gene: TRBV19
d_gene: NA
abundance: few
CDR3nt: TGTGCCACCCACAGGGCCGGTGGCTATGGCTACACCTTC
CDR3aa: CATHRAGGYGYTF

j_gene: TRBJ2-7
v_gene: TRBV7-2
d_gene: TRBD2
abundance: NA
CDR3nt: TGTGCCAGCAGCTCGAACGCGGGAGTGGAGCAGTACTTC
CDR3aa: CASSSNAGVEQYF

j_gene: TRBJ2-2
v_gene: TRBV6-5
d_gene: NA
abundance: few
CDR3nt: TGTGCCACCCGACCAGCCGGGGAGCTGTTTTTT
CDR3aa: CATRPAGELFF

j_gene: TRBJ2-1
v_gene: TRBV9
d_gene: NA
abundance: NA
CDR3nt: TGTGCCAGCAGCGTAGCCGGACTTCCTTACAATGAGCAGTTCTTC
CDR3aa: CASSVAGLPYNEQFF

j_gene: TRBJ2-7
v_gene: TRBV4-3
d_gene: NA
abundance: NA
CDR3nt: TGCGCCAGCAGCCAAGAACTGGGGAACGAGCAGTACTTC
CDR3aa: CASSQELGNEQYF

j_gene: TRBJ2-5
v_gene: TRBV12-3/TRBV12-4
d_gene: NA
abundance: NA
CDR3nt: TGTGCCAGCAGTCCGCTCAGAGTAGGGGGGCCGGAGTACTTC
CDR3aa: CASSPLRVGGPEYF

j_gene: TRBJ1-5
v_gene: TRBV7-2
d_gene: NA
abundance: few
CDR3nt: TGTGCCAGCAGCGCCCGCACAGGGCGCAATCAGCCCCAGCATTTT
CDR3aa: CASSARTGRNQPQHF

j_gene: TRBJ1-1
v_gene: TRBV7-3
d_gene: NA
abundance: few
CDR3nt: TGTGCCAGCAGCTTAGTGGGGGCCGAAGAAGCTTTCTTT
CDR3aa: CASSLVGAEEAFF

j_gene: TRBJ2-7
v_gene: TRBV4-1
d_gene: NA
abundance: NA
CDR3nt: TGCGCCAGCAGCCAAGTGGAGTACGGCGAGCAGTACTTC
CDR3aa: CASSQVEYGEQYF

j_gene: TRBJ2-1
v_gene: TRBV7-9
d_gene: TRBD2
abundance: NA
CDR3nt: TGTGCCAGCAGCGGAGCCGGGACTAGCGGGGGCCTCACAAAGGGTGAGCAGTTCTTC
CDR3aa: CASSGAGTSGGLTKGEQFF

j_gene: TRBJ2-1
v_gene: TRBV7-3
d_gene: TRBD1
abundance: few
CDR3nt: TGTGCCAGCAGCTTACCCGGACAGGGAGGCAATGAGCAGTTCTTC
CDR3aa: CASSLPGQGGNEQFF

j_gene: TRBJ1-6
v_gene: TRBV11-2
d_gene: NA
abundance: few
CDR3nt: TGTGCCAGCAGCTTGTCAGGGTCCTCACCCCTCCACTTT
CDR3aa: CASSLSGSSPLHF

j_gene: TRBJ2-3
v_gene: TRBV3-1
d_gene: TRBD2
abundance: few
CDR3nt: TGTGCCAGCAGCCAAGTTAGGACTAGCGGGTGGATTGATACGCAGTATTTT
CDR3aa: CASSQVRTSGWIDTQYF

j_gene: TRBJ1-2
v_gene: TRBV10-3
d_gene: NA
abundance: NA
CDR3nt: TGTGCCATCAGTGATCAGGGATCTAACTATGGCTACACCTTC
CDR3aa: CAISDQGSNYGYTF

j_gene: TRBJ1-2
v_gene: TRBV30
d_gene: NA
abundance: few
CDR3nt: TGTGCCTGGAGTGGTGGGGAAGGCTACACCTTC
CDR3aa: CAWSGGEGYTF

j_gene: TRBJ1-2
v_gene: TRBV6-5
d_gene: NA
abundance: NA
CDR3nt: TGTGCCAGCAGTTACGGATTGCGGGACATCTATGGCTACACCTTC
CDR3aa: CASSYGLRDIYGYTF

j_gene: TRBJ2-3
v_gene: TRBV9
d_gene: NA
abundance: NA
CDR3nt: TGTGCCAGCAGCGTAGGGGAAATCACAGATACGCAGTATTTT
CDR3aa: CASSVGEITDTQYF

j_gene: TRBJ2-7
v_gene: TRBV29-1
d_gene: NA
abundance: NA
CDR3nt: TGCAGCGTTGAGAGAACAGGCAACTACGAGCAGTACTTC
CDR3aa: CSVERTGNYEQYF

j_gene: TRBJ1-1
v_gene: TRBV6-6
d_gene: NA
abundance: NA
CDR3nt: TGTGCCAGCACAAGCACTGAAGCTTTCTTT
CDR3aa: CASTSTEAFF

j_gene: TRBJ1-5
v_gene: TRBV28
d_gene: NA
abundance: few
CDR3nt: TGTGCCAGCAGTTTATACCGGGGTAGAAGCAATCAGCCCCAGCATTTT
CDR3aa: CASSLYRGRSNQPQHF

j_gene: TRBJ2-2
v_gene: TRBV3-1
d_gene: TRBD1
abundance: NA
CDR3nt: TGTGCCAGCAGCCCAATGACAGGGGTTGACACCGGGGAGCTGTTTTTT
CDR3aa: CASSPMTGVDTGELFF

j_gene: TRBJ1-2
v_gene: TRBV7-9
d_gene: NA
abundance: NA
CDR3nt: TGTGCCAGCAGCCCTGTCCTGGACTATGGCTACACCTTC
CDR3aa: CASSPVLDYGYTF

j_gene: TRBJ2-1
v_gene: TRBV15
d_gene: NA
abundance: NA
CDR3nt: TGTGCCACCAGGTCTGTAGGTGGCACCTACAATGAGCAGTTCTTC
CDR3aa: CATRSVGGTYNEQFF

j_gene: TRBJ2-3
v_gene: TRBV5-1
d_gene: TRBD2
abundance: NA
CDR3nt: TGCGCCAGCAGCTTGAAGGCACTAGCGGGGAGTGTGACAGATACGCAGTATTTT
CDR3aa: CASSLKALAGSVTDTQYF

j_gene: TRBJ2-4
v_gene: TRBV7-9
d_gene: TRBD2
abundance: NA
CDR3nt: TGTGCCAGCATCTTTTCCGGGGGGGCCTCCAAAAACATTCAGTACTTC
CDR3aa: CASIFSGGASKNIQYF

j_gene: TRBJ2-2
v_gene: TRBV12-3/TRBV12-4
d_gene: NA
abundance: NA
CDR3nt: TGTGCCAGCAGTACCGGGAACCCCACCGGGGAGCTGTTTTTT
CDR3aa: CASSTGNPTGELFF

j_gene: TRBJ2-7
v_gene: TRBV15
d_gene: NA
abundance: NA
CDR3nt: TGTGCCACCAGCAGAGCCCACGACAGGAACCTTGAGCAGTACTTC
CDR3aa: CATSRAHDRNLEQYF

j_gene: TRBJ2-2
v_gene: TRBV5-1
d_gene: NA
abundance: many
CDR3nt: TGCGCCAGCAGCTTGTCTGAGGAAAGCACCGGGGAGCTGTTTTTT
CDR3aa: CASSLSEESTGELFF

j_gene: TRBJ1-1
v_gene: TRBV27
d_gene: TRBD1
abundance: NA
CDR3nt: TGTGCCAGCAGTCCATACAGGGGGGTTCGAACTGAAGCTTTCTTT
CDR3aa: CASSPYRGVRTEAFF

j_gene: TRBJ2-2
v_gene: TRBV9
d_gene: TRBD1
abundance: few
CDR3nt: TGTGCCAGCAGCGCCCAGACAGGGGATCCCGGGGAGCTGTTTTTT
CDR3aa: CASSAQTGDPGELFF

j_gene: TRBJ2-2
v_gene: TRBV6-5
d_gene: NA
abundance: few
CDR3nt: TGTGCCAGCAGAGAACAGGGTGCGAACACCGGGGAGCTGTTTTTT
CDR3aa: CASREQGANTGELFF

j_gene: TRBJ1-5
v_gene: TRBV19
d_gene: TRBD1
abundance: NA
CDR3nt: TGTGCCAGTAGTCCGGGACAGCAAAATCAGCCCCAGCATTTT
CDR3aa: CASSPGQQNQPQHF

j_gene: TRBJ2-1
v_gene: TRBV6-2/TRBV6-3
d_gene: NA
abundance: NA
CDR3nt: TGTGCCAGCCGCGGAGACACAGGGTGGGACTTGAATGAGCAGTTCTTC
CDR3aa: CASRGDTGWDLNEQFF

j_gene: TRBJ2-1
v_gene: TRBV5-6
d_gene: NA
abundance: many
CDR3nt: TGTGCCAGCAGCTTCTTCTCTCCGGGAGACACTCGGTTCTTC
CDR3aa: CASSFFSPGDTRFF

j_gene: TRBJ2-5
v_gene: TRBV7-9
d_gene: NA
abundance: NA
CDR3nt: TGTGCCAGCAGCTTAGTAGGCAGGGCGGTGGAAGAGACCCAGTACTTC
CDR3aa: CASSLVGRAVEETQYF

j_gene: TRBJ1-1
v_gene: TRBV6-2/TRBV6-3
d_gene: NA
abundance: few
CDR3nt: TGTGCCAGCACCCGGGGGATGAACACTGAAGCTTTCTTT
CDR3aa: CASTRGMNTEAFF

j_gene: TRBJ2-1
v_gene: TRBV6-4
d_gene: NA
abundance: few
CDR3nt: TGTGCCAGCAGTGAGCAGGGAAGCTCCTACAATGAGCAGTTCTTC
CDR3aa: CASSEQGSSYNEQFF

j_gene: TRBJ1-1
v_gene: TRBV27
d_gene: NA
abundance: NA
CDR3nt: TGTGCCAGCATGGGGGCGGGGAACACTGAAGCTTTCTTT
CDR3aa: CASMGAGNTEAFF

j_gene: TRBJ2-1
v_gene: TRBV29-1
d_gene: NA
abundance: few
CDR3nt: TGCAGCGTTGAAGAGCCTGACTACAATGAGCAGTTCTTC
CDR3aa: CSVEEPDYNEQFF

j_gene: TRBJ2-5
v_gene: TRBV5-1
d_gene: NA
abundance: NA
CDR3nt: TGCGCCAGCAGCTTGGGAATTGGGGGTTCCTACCAAGAGACCCAGTACTTC
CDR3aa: CASSLGIGGSYQETQYF

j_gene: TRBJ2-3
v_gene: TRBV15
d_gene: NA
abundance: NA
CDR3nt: TGTGCCACCAGCAGCTATAGGGTATCGGCAGATACGCAGTATTTT
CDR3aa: CATSSYRVSADTQYF

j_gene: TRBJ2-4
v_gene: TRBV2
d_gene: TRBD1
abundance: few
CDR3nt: TGTGCCAGCATCCTGGACAGGGGAAACATTCAGTACTTC
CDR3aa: CASILDRGNIQYF

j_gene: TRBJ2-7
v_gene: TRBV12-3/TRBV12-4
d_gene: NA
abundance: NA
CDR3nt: TGTGCCAGCAGTTTCGTTACGAGGGAGCAGTACTTC
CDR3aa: CASSFVTREQYF

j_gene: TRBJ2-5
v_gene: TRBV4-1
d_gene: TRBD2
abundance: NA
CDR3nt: TGCGCCAGCAGCCAAAGTTTCCTAGCGGGGGGCCGCCAAGAGACCCAGTACTTC
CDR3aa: CASSQSFLAGGRQETQYF